These 6 T cell receptor beta chains share one sample of origin, sequenced in a study of CD8 T cells in Susac syndrome. Random hexamers were used to reverse transcribe 0.5 to 1 ug of RNA. TCRdb re-called the immunoSEQ multiplex PCR reads through MiXCR, storing one row per CDR3 protein. The table lists 150,000 to 200,000 distinct CDR3 sequences, approximately 95% of them singletons. Sequencing was carried out using CD4+ T cells from PBMCs. These receptor sequences come from a human donor in good health.

The genes are TRBV7-2 and TRBJ2-3; 9 positions match TRBD2. The CDR3 is 16 amino acids. Germline values: CDR1 SGHTA, CDR2 FQGNSA. Unmatched junction bases numbered 11, after V lost 6 bases and J lost 4 bases. The CDR3 sequence is CASSVRAGGLADTQYF. Written as DNA, the CDR3 is TGTGCCAGCAGTGTACGAGCGGGAGGACTTGCAGATACGCAGTATTTT.

The chain couples TRBV25-1 to TRBJ2-3; D is uncertain. The ends were cut back, 1 base at V and 4 bases at J, with 12 bases in the middle. Germline V gene lookup returns CDR1 MGHDK and CDR2 SYGVNS. The CDR3 totals 15 residues. The CDR3 region has the DNA TGTGCCAGCAGTGAATTAAGGGTCGTCGCAGATACGCAGTATTTT. Protein sequence: CASSELRVVADTQYF.

The chain joins TRBV27 to TRBJ2-3, with D possibly being TRBD1 (5 bases). Germline V gene sequence: CDR1 MNHEY, CDR2 SMNVEV (reference sequence). V gave up 6 bases and J gave up 2 bases, with 15 bases separating them. This CDR3 is 15 amino acids long. The CDR3, as DNA: TGTGCCAGCAGACAAATCACAGGAAACACAGATACGCAGTATTTT. It translates to CASRQITGNTDTQYF.

This sequence joins TRBV30 and TRBJ2-5; D is unclear. V shed 4 bases and J shed 5 bases, with 5 bases lying between them. The CDR3 extends over 10 amino acids. Germline lookup yields CDR1 GTSNPN and CDR2 SVGIG (reference sequence). This CDR3 reads CAWKSETQYF. In nucleotides, the CDR3 is TGTGCCTGGAAGTCGGAGACCCAGTACTTC.

J is TRBJ2-6 and V is TRBV12-3 or TRBV12-4; D remains ambiguous. V gave up 1 base and J gave up 0 bases, with 7 bases separating them. The CDR3 runs to 16 residues. This CDR3 reads CASSLGQPSGANVLTF. The DNA of the CDR3 is TGTGCCAGCAGTTTAGGGCAGCCCTCTGGGGCCAACGTCCTGACTTTC.

The chain has TRBV6-2 or TRBV6-3 and TRBJ2-1; TRBD2 aligns across 8 bases. The CDR3 has 15 amino acids. Germline V gene sequence: CDR1 MNHEY, CDR2 SVGEGT. Trimming removed 6 bases from V and 0 bases from J; junction bases left unmatched: 4. The CDR3 loop is CASRLAVSSYNEQFF. The CDR3 nucleotides read TGTGCCAGCAGACTAGCGGTAAGCTCCTACAATGAGCAGTTCTTC.